This T cell receptor (beta chain) was profiled in a study of early T cells in non-severe SARS-CoV-2 infection. Study-level findings and limits: Database matching using VDJdb favored anti-spike CD8 responses, with private and CD4 specificities left missing.

The ends were cut back, 3 bases at V and 6 bases at J, with 22 bases in the middle. Per germline, CDR1 DFQATT and CDR2 SNEGSKA (reference sequence). This CDR3 is built from 16 residues. On this clonotype: Its specificity is unknown.

Unique molecular identifiers tagged individual cDNA molecules. TCRdb reprocessed the 5' RACE reads via MiXCR and lists one record per CDR3 protein. The sample carries tens of thousands of distinct CDR3 sequences, roughly 12% recorded once. Input material: whole blood. The rearrangement uses TRBV20-1 and TRBJ2-3; perhaps TRBD2 as D (6 bases). This sequence was found in an adult who was a healthcare worker with PCR-confirmed SARS-CoV-2 infection or an uninfected control (not recorded which). The CDR3 loop reads CSASPPGLQSGDTQYF. Written as DNA, the CDR3 is TGCAGTGCTAGTCCGCCGGGACTCCAGTCGGGGGATACGCAGTATTTT.